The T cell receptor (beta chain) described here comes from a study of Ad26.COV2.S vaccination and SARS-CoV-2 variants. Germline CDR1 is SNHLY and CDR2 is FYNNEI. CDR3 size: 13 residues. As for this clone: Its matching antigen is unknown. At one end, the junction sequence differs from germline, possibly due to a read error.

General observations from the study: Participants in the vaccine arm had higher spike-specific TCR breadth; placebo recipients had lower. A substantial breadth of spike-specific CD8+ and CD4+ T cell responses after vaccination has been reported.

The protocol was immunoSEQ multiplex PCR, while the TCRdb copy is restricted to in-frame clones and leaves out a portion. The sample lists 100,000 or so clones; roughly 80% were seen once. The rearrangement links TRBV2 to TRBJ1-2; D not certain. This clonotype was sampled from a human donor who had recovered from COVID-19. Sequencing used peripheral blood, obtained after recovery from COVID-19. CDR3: CASTEHGNYGYTF. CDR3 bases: TGTGCCAGCACTGAACATGGAAACTATGGCTACACCTTC.